The text below deals with one TCR beta chain. Its cognate antigen is unknown. CDR1 and CDR2 from the germline V gene are SNHLY and FYNNEI. V was trimmed by 4 bases and J by 5 bases, leaving 8 bases between them. This CDR3 contains 12 residues. Cells designated naive CD8 were CD45RO-negative and were positively selected for CCR7, with terminally differentiated effector memory CD45RA+ cells excluded. The data belong to a study of shared clonotypes between healthy human individuals. Study-level findings and limits: Against clonotypes common to all four donors, non-shared ones had lower generation probabilities. An anticipated effect of sequencing depth on clonotype sharing among donors was recognized.

Assay: immunoSEQ multiplex PCR; the TCRdb copy retains only in-frame clones and omits some. The repertoire has around 700,000 clones, under 95% of them found once; the top ten carry approximately 24%. The rearrangement uses TRBV2 and TRBJ2-5; D tentatively fits TRBD1 or TRBD2 (5 bases each). Sequencing was carried out using naive CD8+ T cells sorted from blood. The clonotype comes from a man between 25 and 39 years old in good health. CDR3 DNA sequence: TGTGCCAGCAGTGGAGGGGACGAGACCCAGTACTTC. As protein: CASSGGDETQYF.